This T cell receptor beta chain was sequenced for a study of blood T cell repertoires in COVID-19. Across the whole study: T cells, B-cell-depleted T cells, or PBMCs provided the cDNA or gDNA that served as material.

This CDR3 spans 15 amino acids. Germline loops: CDR1 MNHEY, CDR2 SVGEGT. V was pared by 6 bases and J by 8 bases, with 20 bases between. Source study methods: Scientists estimated how many nucleated cells there were by amplifying reference gene primers. Clones were sequenced by immunoSEQ multiplex PCR, and TCRdb holds only the in-frame ones, with some missing. The V and J calls and clone size were taken over from that table, and D and trimming were inferred from the DNA. This table holds 300,000 to 350,000 clones, roughly 90% found once. The rearrangement joins TRBV6-2 or TRBV6-3 to TRBJ1-3; perhaps TRBD1 as D (5 bases). The clonotype was recovered from a man aged 25 to 45 with COVID-19, enrolled during active disease. The sample consisted of peripheral blood. CDR3 DNA sequence: TGTGCCAGCAGCAGAGATCAGGGCGCGGAAGACACCATATATTTT. It codes for CASSRDQGAEDTIYF.